This passage covers 10 T cell receptor beta chains from one sample sequenced in a study of blood T cells in healthy people across ages. Primed by a sample-barcoded 5' primer and a J-beta primer mix, a second PCR proceeded for 7 to 11 cycles. TCRdb used MiXCR to reprocess the 5' RACE reads, holding one entry per CDR3 protein. The sample includes 550,000 to 750,000 distinct CDR3 sequences, over 20% of them seen just once. The sequencing sample was made of blood. These receptors all stem from a man between 65 and 85 years old in good health.

This clonotype was counted a few times. Sequence at one end of the junction differs from germline and may be a read error. The chain is built from TRBV5-1 and TRBJ2-1; 12 bases map to TRBD2. CDR3 length: 16 amino acids. Germline V gene data show CDR1 as SGHRS and CDR2 as YFSETQ. The CDR3 sequence is CASSSGGASGRDERFF. The CDR3 DNA reads as TGCGCCAGCAGCTCTGGAGGGGCTAGCGGGAGGGATGAGCGGTTCTTC.

This sequence joins TRBV24-1 and TRBJ2-5, with D unclear. TRBJ2-1 explains the end of the DNA better; the J call may be wrong. Per the germline V gene, CDR1 is KGHDR and CDR2 is SFDVKD. The CDR3 contains 15 residues. The CDR3, as DNA: TGTGCCACCAGCGATCGGTCTAGTGACCTCAATGAGCAGTTCTTC. This encodes CATSDRSSDLNEQFF.

This clonotype was seen ten or more times. This chain links TRBV20-1 with TRBJ2-7, with a tentative D call TRBD2 (7 bases). Per the germline V gene, CDR1 is DFQATT and CDR2 is SNEGSKA (reference sequence). V dropped 0 bases and J dropped 9 bases, with 12 bases sitting between them. The CDR3 sequence is 12 residues long. The CDR3 reads CSARDAGAVQYF. DNA of the CDR3: TGCAGTGCTAGAGATGCGGGGGCTGTGCAGTACTTC.

This clonotype occurred a few times. This chain uses TRBV7-2 with TRBJ2-1; D remains ambiguous. The germline gives CDR1 SGHTA, CDR2 FQGNSA. Trimming took off 4 bases at V and 6 bases at J, with 10 bases between the two ends. The length of the CDR3 is 13 residues. The CDR3 region is CASSYPNGNEQFF. DNA of the CDR3: TGTGCCAGCAGCTACCCCAACGGCAATGAGCAGTTCTTC.

This chain joins TRBV2 and TRBJ1-4; tentatively, D is TRBD1 (5 bases). Trimming left V 8 bases short and J 5 bases short, with 15 bases between. Germline assignment: CDR1 SNHLY and CDR2 FYNNEI. This CDR3 region has 14 residues. CDR3 nucleotide sequence: TGTGCCAGCTTAGGGGCAGTGGCGAATGAAAAACTGTTTTTT. This translates into CASLGAVANEKLFF.

About this clonotype itself: Germline is not matched at one junction end, which may reflect a read error. V gene TRBV30 combines with J gene TRBJ1-2; tentative D call: TRBD1 (5 bases). The CDR3 has 14 residues. Germline CDR1 is GTSNPN and CDR2 is SVGIG (reference sequence). CDR3 nucleotides: TGTGCTTGGAGTGCAACAGGCAGCGGCTATGGCTACACCTTC. Translating it yields CAWSATGSGYGYTF. The whole variable domain, remainder taken from reference TRBV30 and TRBJ1-2, is SQTIHQWPATLVQPVGSPLSLECTVEGTSNPNLYWYRQAAGRGLQLLFYSVGIGQISSEVPQNLSASRPQDRQFILSSKKLLLSDSGFYLCAWSATGSGYGYTFGSGTRLTVV.

Remarks on this clonotype: A much larger clone sits a single nucleotide away, making a read error possible. The CDR3 DNA reads as TGTGCCAGCAGCCAAGTGGGGACGGTTAAGAAAGAGACCCAGTACTTC. It encodes CASSQVGTVKKETQYF. The V and J genes are TRBV14 and TRBJ2-5; D tentatively reads TRBD1 or TRBD2 (5 bases each). This CDR3 region has 16 residues. The germline V and J ends were trimmed by 1 base and 3 bases, with 15 bases remaining between them. Germline V CDR1 and CDR2: SGHDN, FVKESK.

This clonotype was seen repeatedly, ten times or more. This chain joins TRBV12-3 or TRBV12-4 and TRBJ2-7; D is unclear. V was clipped by 2 bases and J by 4 bases, with 6 bases between them. The CDR3 totals 12 residues. CDR3 residues: CASSLSAYEQYF. The CDR3 bases are TGTGCCAGCAGTTTATCGGCTTACGAGCAGTACTTC.

This clonotype was counted a few times. V and J are TRBV4-1 and TRBJ2-4; D uncertain. CDR3 length equals 15 residues. The V end was cut by 0 bases, the J end by 0 bases, with 6 bases between. Germline V gene lookup returns CDR1 MGHRA and CDR2 YSYEKL. In DNA, the CDR3 is TGCGCCAGCAGCCAAGATGGGGTAGCCAAAAACATTCAGTACTTC. Its protein is CASSQDGVAKNIQYF.

This clonotype has just a few counts. The CDR3 protein is CSASDGRGKETQYF. The CDR3 DNA reads TGCAGTGCTAGCGACGGGCGGGGAAAAGAGACCCAGTACTTC. The chain has TRBV20-1 and TRBJ2-5, with a tentative D call TRBD2 (6 bases). CDR1 is DFQATT, CDR2 SNEGSKA, per germline (reference sequence). Trimming stripped 3 bases from V and 3 bases from J, with 14 bases between. CDR3 length: 14 residues.